This T cell receptor (beta chain) was identified in a study of blood T cell repertoires in COVID-19. V lost 5 bases, J lost 8 bases, and 12 bases lay in between. The germline V gene has CDR1 SEHNR and CDR2 FQNEAQ (reference sequence). The CDR3 consists of 13 residues. Participant-given clinical history determined each cohort assignment. The method was immunoSEQ multiplex PCR; TCRdb's version includes in-frame clones alone and lacks a portion of them. The sample yields under 450,000 clones, approximately 87% seen once. The chain has TRBV7-9 and TRBJ1-4; maybe TRBD1 (5 bases). Specimen: PBMCs or T cells enriched from blood (not recorded which). This receptor was obtained from a young man who had recovered from COVID-19. The CDR3: CASSGQGREKLFF. CDR3 nucleotide sequence: TGTGCCAGCAGCGGGCAGGGAAGGGAAAAACTGTTTTTT.